These 10 T cell receptor beta chains came from one sample sequenced in a study of blood T cell repertoires in COVID-19. Clones were read by immunoSEQ multiplex PCR, and TCRdb kept only the in-frame ones, dropping some. This sample yields 200,000 to 250,000 clones, of which approximately 88% are seen a single time; just under 6.5% belongs to the top ten. The sequenced material came from peripheral blood. All receptors come from a woman aged 25 to 39 with COVID-19, enrolled during active disease.

The chain is built from TRBV27 and TRBJ1-1, with TRBD1 identical over 11 bases. The CDR3 length is 15 residues. CDR1 and CDR2 (germline): MNHEY, SMNVEV (reference sequence). Trimming at V came to 6 bases and at J to 0 bases, leaving 3 bases not matched to a gene. Written as DNA, the CDR3 is TGTGCCAGCAGAAGGACAGGGGGCGTGAACACTGAAGCTTTCTTT. This encodes CASRRTGGVNTEAFF.

The J gene is TRBJ1-4, the V gene TRBV18; 7 nucleotides align to TRBD1. The CDR3 length is 14 residues. Germline V gene lookup returns CDR1 KGHSH and CDR2 LQKENI. The trim removed 6 bases at V and 8 bases at J, leaving 9 bases unmatched. The CDR3 nucleotides are TGTGCCAGCTCGTATCCTACAGGGGAGGAAAAACTGTTTTTT. The encoded protein is CASSYPTGEEKLFF.

The chain combines TRBV4-3 with TRBJ1-4; D is undetermined. Trimming removed 3 bases from V and 7 bases from J, with 6 bases in between. Germline V lookup: CDR1 LGHNA, CDR2 YSLEER. The CDR3 consists of 12 residues. The CDR3 region is CASSHRGEKLFF. The DNA of the CDR3 is TGCGCCAGCAGCCACAGAGGTGAAAAACTGTTTTTT.

This sequence joins TRBV6-6 and TRBJ1-5, with D unclear. V gave up 7 bases and J gave up 6 bases, with 16 bases separating them. CDR3 length: 14 residues. Germline CDR1 is MNHNY and CDR2 is SVGAGI (reference sequence). The CDR3, as DNA: TGTGCCAGCACCCCCAGGTCCCCTGGTCAGCCCCAGCATTTT. As protein: CASTPRSPGQPQHF.

CDR3 bases: TGTGCCAGCCAGAGCAGGGAAAGCTCCTACGAGCAGTACTTC. Translated: CASQSRESSYEQYF. The J gene is TRBJ2-7, the V gene TRBV2, with TRBD1 as a possible D gene (5 bases). V lost 8 bases to trimming and J lost 0 bases, with 14 bases between them. Germline V gives CDR1 SNHLY, CDR2 FYNNEI. CDR3 length: 14 amino acids.

The chain has TRBV4-3 and TRBJ2-5; possible D gene TRBD1, 5 bases. The V and J ends lost 0 bases and 2 bases respectively, with 13 bases between them. This CDR3 has 16 amino acids. CDR1 and CDR2 from the germline V gene are LGHNA and YSLEER. The CDR3 protein is CASSQDGAGSQETQYF. The CDR3, as DNA: TGCGCCAGCAGCCAAGATGGAGCAGGGTCACAAGAGACCCAGTACTTC.

V and J are TRBV7-9 and TRBJ2-1, with D tentatively TRBD2 (6 bases). The germline CDR1 and CDR2 sequences are SEHNR and FQNEAQ (reference sequence). V lost 2 bases to trimming and J lost 4 bases, with 15 bases between them. The CDR3 runs to 16 residues. The CDR3 nucleotides read TGTGCCAGCAGCTTAAATGGGGCTAGCGATTACAATGAGCAGTTCTTC. The encoded protein is CASSLNGASDYNEQFF.

The rearrangement links TRBV6-5 to TRBJ1-1; 7 bases agree with TRBD1. The germline V gene has CDR1 MNHEY and CDR2 SVGAGI. CDR3 length: 15 amino acids. Trimming removed 5 bases from V and 5 bases from J; junction bases left unmatched: 11. The CDR3 DNA sequence: TGTGCCAGCAGTAAATCCGGGACAGTTTTTACTGAAGCTTTCTTT. It translates to CASSKSGTVFTEAFF.

The chain combines TRBV6-4 with TRBJ2-3; 10 nucleotides line up with TRBD1. Trimming at V came to 6 bases and at J to 2 bases, leaving 2 bases not matched to a gene. CDR1 MRHNA and CDR2 SNTAGT come from the germline V gene. This CDR3 region has 14 residues. CDR3 amino acids: CASRGTGDTDTQYF. Written as DNA, the CDR3 is TGTGCCAGCAGGGGGACAGGGGACACAGATACGCAGTATTTT.

J is TRBJ2-1 and V is TRBV7-8; D perhaps matches TRBD2 (6 bases). Germline lookup yields CDR1 SGHVS and CDR2 FQNEAQ. Trimming pared 0 bases from V and 7 bases from J, leaving 19 bases between. There are 17 residues in the CDR3. CDR3 sequence: CASSLARVGGPQNEQFF. CDR3 DNA: TGTGCCAGCAGCTTAGCTAGGGTGGGAGGCCCCCAGAATGAGCAGTTCTTC.